The 25 T cell receptor beta chains listed next were all sequenced from one sample in a study of monozygotic twins with cystic fibrosis. Some clones are missing from TCRdb's copy, which holds only in-frame ones; the method was immunoSEQ multiplex PCR. The sample consists of 7,000 to 9,500 clones, 85% to 95% of them appearing once. Sequencing was performed on blood. These TCRs come from a boy aged 2 to 10 with cystic fibrosis.

The chain couples TRBV4-1 to TRBJ1-2; D remains unclear. This CDR3 comprises 16 residues. V lost 0 bases, J lost 4 bases, and 15 bases lay in between. Germline V gives CDR1 MGHRA, CDR2 YSYEKL. CDR3 residues: CASSQDGGGFSYGYTF. The CDR3 DNA is TGCGCCAGCAGCCAAGACGGTGGAGGCTTCAGCTATGGCTACACCTTC.

V gene TRBV2 combines with J gene TRBJ2-7, with TRBD2 matching 11 bases. Germline CDR1 SNHLY, CDR2 FYNNEI. The V and J ends lost 3 bases and 3 bases, in that order; junction bases with no gene match: 4. The CDR3 spans 15 residues. The CDR3 nucleotides read TGTGCCAGCAGTGACCCTAGCGGGGGGCACTACGAGCAGTACTTC. Protein: CASSDPSGGHYEQYF.

This clone was picked up one time. The rearrangement joins TRBV6-5 to TRBJ1-1; D is undetermined. This CDR3 is built from 13 residues. V lost 6 bases, J lost 1 base, and 9 bases lay in between. The germline CDR1 and CDR2 sequences are MNHEY and SVGAGI. The CDR3 reads CASRNPKNTEAFF. The CDR3 region has the DNA TGTGCCAGCAGGAACCCGAAGAACACTGAAGCTTTCTTT.

The chain has TRBV6-1 and TRBJ2-7; 7 nucleotides agree with TRBD1. The germline V gene encodes CDR1 MNHNS and CDR2 SASEGT. There are 14 residues in the CDR3. V lost 2 bases and J lost 4; bases outside the gene matches: 5. This CDR3 is CASSEWGTAYEQYF. The DNA for the CDR3 is TGTGCCAGCAGTGAATGGGGGACAGCATACGAGCAGTACTTC.

The V gene is TRBV15, the J gene TRBJ1-2, with D perhaps matching TRBD1 (5 bases). There are 15 residues in the CDR3. The germline gives CDR1 LNHNV, CDR2 YYDKDF (reference sequence). V dropped 3 bases and J dropped 1 base, with 12 bases sitting between them. For the CDR3, the DNA is TGTGCCACCAGCAGGGAGGCTGGGGGTAACTATGGCTACACCTTC. Translation gives CATSREAGGNYGYTF.

The chain links TRBV19 to TRBJ1-1; D gene ambiguous. V was shortened by 7 bases and J by 1 base, with 10 bases between the two germline ends. The CDR3 is 13 residues long. In germline, CDR1 is LNHDA, CDR2 SQIVND (reference sequence). CDR3: CASTSTSNTEAFF. As DNA, the CDR3 is TGTGCCAGTACCTCCACGTCGAACACTGAAGCTTTCTTT.

The chain uses TRBV27 and TRBJ2-6, with D perhaps matching TRBD1 or TRBD2 (5 bases each). Germline CDR1 MNHEY, CDR2 SMNVEV (reference sequence). V gave up 7 bases and J gave up 4 bases, with 20 bases separating them. This CDR3 region has 17 residues. CDR3 in amino acids: CASTFGAGRAGANVLTF. The CDR3 region has the DNA TGTGCCAGCACCTTTGGTGCAGGGAGAGCGGGGGCCAACGTCCTGACTTTC.

The gene calls are TRBV9 and TRBJ1-1, with D uncertain. The CDR3 sequence is 13 residues long. V shed 3 bases and J shed 5 bases, with 11 bases lying between them. CDR1 and CDR2 from the germline V gene are SGDLS and YYNGEE. CDR3 DNA sequence: TGTGCCAGCAGCGCGCCCCGTGAAACTGAAGCTTTCTTT. It yields the protein CASSAPRETEAFF.

J is TRBJ2-1 and V is TRBV27, with no clear D. V lost 0 bases, J lost 9 bases, and 9 bases lay in between. The germline gives CDR1 MNHEY, CDR2 SMNVEV (reference sequence). This CDR3 is 13 amino acids long. CDR3 amino acids: CASSLSAASEQFF. In DNA form, the CDR3 reads TGTGCCAGCAGTTTATCCGCCGCCAGTGAGCAGTTCTTC.

This chain joins TRBV6-5 and TRBJ1-1, with TRBD1 as a possible D gene (6 bases). Between the trimmed V and J ends, which lost 6 bases and 6 bases, there was a span of 20 bases. This CDR3 comprises 15 residues. Germline CDR1 MNHEY, CDR2 SVGAGI. CDR3 residues: CASRSADRLLAEAFF. CDR3 DNA sequence: TGTGCCAGCAGATCCGCTGACAGGCTCTTGGCTGAAGCTTTCTTT.

The chain couples TRBV2 to TRBJ2-3, with a possible D match to TRBD1 (6 bases). Per germline, CDR1 SNHLY and CDR2 FYNNEI. The V and J ends lost 3 bases and 6 bases respectively, with 19 bases between them. The length of the CDR3 is 16 residues. The CDR3: CASSEKITGSTDTQYF. The CDR3 DNA sequence: TGTGCCAGCAGTGAGAAGATAACAGGGTCGACGGATACGCAGTATTTT.

This clone was detected only once. The chain carries TRBV19 and TRBJ2-3; tentative D call: TRBD2 (6 bases). This CDR3 comprises 15 residues. From germline, CDR1 is LNHDA and CDR2 SQIVND (reference sequence). Trimming pared 3 bases from V and 4 bases from J, leaving 14 bases between. The CDR3 nucleotides are TGTGCCAGTAGTATCACTTGGAGGGCTGCAGATACGCAGTATTTT. It codes for CASSITWRAADTQYF.

The chain recombines TRBV29-1 with TRBJ2-7; a weak D match, TRBD2 (6 bases). This CDR3 contains 14 residues. V dropped 2 bases and J dropped 2 bases, with 13 bases sitting between them. Germline assignment: CDR1 SQVTM and CDR2 ANQGSEA. CDR3 sequence: CSVEIGGFPYEQYF. DNA for the CDR3: TGCAGCGTTGAAATCGGGGGTTTCCCCTACGAGCAGTACTTC.

The chain joins TRBV2 to TRBJ1-2; TRBD1 matches 7 bases. This CDR3 has 13 residues. Germline CDR1 SNHLY, CDR2 FYNNEI. Trimming at V came to 6 bases and at J to 6 bases, leaving 7 bases not matched to a gene. The CDR3 protein is CASREGRGNGYTF. The CDR3 DNA sequence: TGTGCCAGCAGGGAGGGCAGGGGGAATGGCTACACCTTC.

The chain joins TRBV6-6 to TRBJ1-1; 7 bases map to TRBD1. CDR3 length: 15 residues. Germline V gene sequence: CDR1 MNHNY, CDR2 SVGAGI (reference sequence). With 3 bases clipped from V and 6 bases from J, the junction kept 10 bases outside the gene matches. The CDR3 region is CASSYHGQDLPEAFF. The CDR3 DNA is TGTGCCAGCAGTTATCACGGACAGGATCTCCCTGAAGCTTTCTTT.

The V and J genes are TRBV9 and TRBJ2-5, with 14 bases fitting TRBD2. Trimming at V came to 2 bases and at J to 0 bases, leaving 6 bases not matched to a gene. The CDR3 runs 18 residues. Germline V gives CDR1 SGDLS, CDR2 YYNGEE. The DNA for the CDR3 is TGTGCCAGCAGCGTGCGGACTAGCGGGGGGTTGTACCAAGAGACCCAGTACTTC. It encodes CASSVRTSGGLYQETQYF. Full variable domain (rest looked up from reference TRBV9 and TRBJ2-5): DSGVTQTPKHLITATGQRVTLRCSPRSGDLSVYWYQQSLDQGLQFLIQYYNGEERAKGNILERFSAQQFPDLHSELNLSSLELGDSALYFCASSVRTSGGLYQETQYFGPGTRLLVL.

This clone came up once. The V gene is TRBV7-9, the J gene TRBJ1-2, with TRBD1 as a possible D gene (6 bases). V lost 11 bases and J 0 bases, leaving 19 bases between the germline ends. The CDR3 has 15 amino acids. Germline loops: CDR1 SEHNR, CDR2 FQNEAQ (reference sequence). CDR3 DNA: TGTGCCTCACAGGGCGTACTTCTTTCTAACTATGGCTACACCTTC. Its protein product is CASQGVLLSNYGYTF.

The rearrangement links TRBV2 to TRBJ2-5, with 7 bases matching TRBD1. V dropped 7 bases and J dropped 2; count of bases not matched to a gene: 7. The CDR3 runs to 14 residues. Germline CDR1 reads SNHLY; CDR2 reads FYNNEI. The CDR3: CASTDRDSQETQYF. In DNA, the CDR3 is TGTGCCAGCACCGACAGGGACAGTCAAGAGACCCAGTACTTC.

The rearrangement links TRBV6-1 to TRBJ2-1, with 7 bases that match TRBD1. The CDR3 runs to 14 residues. V was pared by 6 bases and J by 7 bases, with 9 bases of the junction left unmatched. Germline CDR1 reads MNHNS; CDR2 reads SASEGT. CDR3 coding DNA: TGTGCCAGCAGAAGAGGGGGCCGTTGGAATGAGCAGTTCTTC. It codes for CASRRGGRWNEQFF.

This clone appeared a few times. The chain links TRBV5-4 to TRBJ1-5; D call uncertain. This CDR3 is 11 amino acids long. Germline V gene data show CDR1 as SGHNT and CDR2 as YYREEE (reference sequence). V lost 4 bases, J lost 3 bases, and 2 bases lay in between. The CDR3 nucleotides are TGTGCCAGCAGCAACAATCAGCCCCAGCATTTT. It is translated as CASSNNQPQHF.

This clone was counted a single time. This sequence joins TRBV6-1 and TRBJ2-7, with 8 bases that match TRBD1. The CDR3 is 13 residues long. Germline CDR1 and CDR2: MNHNS and SASEGT. The junction had 3 bases not matched to a gene; V was cut back by 6 bases and J by 2 bases. CDR3 amino acids: CASRTGETYEQYF. DNA of the CDR3: TGTGCCAGCAGGACAGGGGAGACCTACGAGCAGTACTTC.

The gene calls are TRBV6-5 and TRBJ2-7, with D unresolved. V lost 1 base to trimming and J lost 1 base, with 11 bases between them. Germline CDR1 reads MNHEY; CDR2 reads SVGAGI. The CDR3 has 15 residues. The CDR3: CASSYLPLPSYEQYF. The DNA of the CDR3 is TGTGCCAGCAGTTACTTGCCGCTGCCGTCCTACGAGCAGTACTTC.

This clone came up a few times. The rearrangement joins TRBV2 to TRBJ1-4, with no clear D. The CDR3 is made up of 15 amino acids. V lost 1 base and J lost 0, with 6 bases in between. Germline CDR1 and CDR2: SNHLY and FYNNEI. Here the CDR3 reads CASSEGETTNEKLFF. CDR3 DNA sequence: TGTGCCAGCAGTGAAGGCGAGACAACTAATGAAAAACTGTTTTTT.

V and J are TRBV9 and TRBJ2-3; no clear D gene. V was cut by 5 bases and J by 2 bases, with 15 bases left in between. This CDR3 is built from 15 residues. Germline values: CDR1 SGDLS, CDR2 YYNGEE. The CDR3: CASSPRLDHTDTQYF. In DNA, the CDR3 is TGTGCCAGCAGTCCTCGCCTCGATCACACAGATACGCAGTATTTT.

The rearrangement links TRBV4-2 to TRBJ2-7, with D uncertain. Per germline, CDR1 LGHNA and CDR2 YNFKEQ. Trimming cost V 9 bases and J 2 bases, with 11 bases left between them. The CDR3 totals 12 residues. The DNA for the CDR3 is TGTGCCAGAGCCCCTTTGACCTACGAGCAGTACTTC. It codes for CARAPLTYEQYF.